This T cell receptor beta chain was retrieved from a study of blood T cell repertoires in COVID-19. The germline V and J ends were trimmed by 3 bases and 4 bases, with 13 bases remaining between them. Germline loops: CDR1 GTSNPN, CDR2 SVGIG (reference sequence). This CDR3 is built from 14 residues. Generated by immunoSEQ multiplex PCR, the TCRdb table keeps only in-frame clones and is missing some. The sample has 250,000 or so clones, approximately 86% seen once. This TCR came from a woman aged 55-69 years with COVID-19, enrolled during active disease. V usage is TRBV30 and J usage is TRBJ1-3; perhaps TRBD1 as D (6 bases). Sequenced material: peripheral blood. Written as DNA, the CDR3 is TGTGCCTGGAGGCAGGACAGATCGGGAAACACCATATATTTT. As protein: CAWRQDRSGNTIYF.